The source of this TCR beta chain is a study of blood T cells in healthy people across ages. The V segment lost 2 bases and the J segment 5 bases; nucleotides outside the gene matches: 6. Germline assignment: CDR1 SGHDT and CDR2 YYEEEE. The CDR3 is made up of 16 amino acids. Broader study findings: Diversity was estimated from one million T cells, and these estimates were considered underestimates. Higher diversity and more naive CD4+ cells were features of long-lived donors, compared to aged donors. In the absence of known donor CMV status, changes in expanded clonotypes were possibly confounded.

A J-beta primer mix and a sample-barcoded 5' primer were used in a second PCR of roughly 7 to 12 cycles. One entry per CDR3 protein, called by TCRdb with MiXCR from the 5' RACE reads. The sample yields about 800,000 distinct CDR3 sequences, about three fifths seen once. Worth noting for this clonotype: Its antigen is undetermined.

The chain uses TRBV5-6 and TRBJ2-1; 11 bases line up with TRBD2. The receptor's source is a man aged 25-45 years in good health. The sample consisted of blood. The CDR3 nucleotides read TGTGCCAGCAGCTTCACGACTAGCGGGACTAACAATGAGCAGTTCTTC. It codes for CASSFTTSGTNNEQFF.